The 3 T cell receptor beta chains below come from one sample, sequenced in a study of regulatory T cells in long-lasting Graves disease. Through Arm-PCR of CDR3 regions and iRepertoire HTBI primers, TCR beta libraries were built. TCRdb itself ran the multiplex PCR reads through MiXCR, one entry per CDR3 protein. This sample has about 530,000 distinct CDR3 sequences, with 15% to 20% found just once. The sample's time point: newly diagnosed GD, antithyroid drugs for less than 3 months. RNA extracted from PBMCs served as the sequencing template. These data were also reused for a study on T cells in Graves' hyperthyroidism and ophthalmopathy.

Sequences were derived from peripheral blood mononuclear cells (PBMCs), sampled at new diagnosis, from a patient treated with antithyroid drugs. These receptors originate from a woman aged 35-65 years with Graves disease.

This sequence joins TRBV2 and TRBJ2-3; 12 bases match TRBD2. CDR3 length: 15 residues. After removal of 7 bases from V and 1 base from J, the junction contained 3 bases not matched to a gene. The germline CDR1 and CDR2 sequences are SNHLY and FYNNEI. Here the CDR3 reads CASMGLAGRTDTQYF. CDR3 in DNA: TGTGCCAGCATGGGACTAGCGGGCCGCACAGATACGCAGTATTTT.

This clonotype was counted at least ten times. This chain connects TRBV15 to TRBJ2-1, with TRBD2 as a possible D gene (5 bases). The germline V gene has CDR1 LNHNV and CDR2 YYDKDF (reference sequence). Trimming pared 1 base from V and 9 bases from J, leaving 16 bases between. The CDR3 is made up of 15 amino acids. In nucleotides, the CDR3 is TGTGCCACCAGCAGAGCTCCGGACCCGGGATTTGAGCAGTTCTTC. Translation: CATSRAPDPGFEQFF.

This clonotype was seen a handful of times. V and J are TRBV28 and TRBJ1-3, with D perhaps matching TRBD1 (5 bases). The V end was cut by 4 bases, the J end by 4 bases, with 14 bases between. Germline V gene lookup returns CDR1 MDHEN and CDR2 SYDVKM. CDR3 size: 15 residues. CDR3 in amino acids: CASSSRDSAGNTIYF. Written as DNA, the CDR3 is TGTGCCAGCAGTTCCAGGGACTCGGCCGGAAACACCATATATTTT.